This entry lists 17 T cell receptor beta chains sequenced from one sample in a study of T cells after yellow fever vaccination. MiXCR was run by TCRdb on the 5' RACE reads, yielding one entry per CDR3 protein. Among 620,000 or so distinct CDR3 sequences, roughly a sixth were seen once, and the ten largest hold 15% to 20%. Sequencing was performed on PBMCs, taken 4 to 5 days after the first yellow fever vaccination. These receptor sequences come from a man aged 18-30 years who received the YFV17D yellow fever vaccine.

This sequence joins TRBV12-3 or TRBV12-4 and TRBJ2-1; the match to TRBD1 covers 9 bases. With V trimmed by 6 bases and J by 7 bases, 10 bases remained unmatched. This CDR3 region has 15 residues. The CDR3 DNA reads TGTGCCAGCAGACCCCGGACAGGGGAGTGGAATGAGCAGTTCTTC. Translation: CASRPRTGEWNEQFF.

This chain joins TRBV6-5 and TRBJ2-3; 8 positions agree with TRBD2. This CDR3 region has 15 residues. CDR1 and CDR2 from the germline V gene are MNHEY and SVGAGI. V was pared by 4 bases and J by 2 bases, with 5 bases of the junction left unmatched. The CDR3 here is CASSSTSGYTDTQYF. DNA for the CDR3: TGTGCCAGCAGTTCAACTAGCGGATACACAGATACGCAGTATTTT.

The CDR3 sequence: CASSVDSRAYEQYF. For the CDR3, the DNA is TGTGCCAGCAGCGTAGATAGCAGGGCCTACGAGCAGTACTTC. The chain couples TRBV9 to TRBJ2-7; tentative D call: TRBD1 (5 bases). CDR1 is SGDLS, CDR2 YYNGEE, per germline. The V and J ends lost 0 bases and 2 bases respectively, with 9 bases between them. There are 14 residues in the CDR3.

This clonotype was counted only a few times. This chain links TRBV5-1 with TRBJ1-6; D is unclear. There are 16 residues in the CDR3. CDR1 is SGHRS and CDR2 is YFSETQ in the germline V gene. V was clipped by 5 bases and J by 6 bases, with 18 bases between them. The CDR3: CASRSEGPDTNSPLHF. CDR3 DNA sequence: TGCGCCAGCAGATCCGAAGGCCCGGATACTAATTCACCCCTCCACTTT.

This rearrangement joins TRBV6-5 to TRBJ2-7; unclear D gene. The CDR3 runs 11 residues. Trimming took 6 bases from V and 2 from J, leaving 5 bases between them. The germline gives CDR1 MNHEY, CDR2 SVGAGI. The CDR3 DNA sequence: TGTGCCAGCAGGGGGACCTACGAGCAGTACTTC. Protein: CASRGTYEQYF.

The chain links TRBV4-2 to TRBJ1-2, with D possibly matching TRBD1 (5 bases). The CDR3 loop spans 16 amino acids. V dropped 0 bases and J dropped 6 bases, with 17 bases sitting between them. The germline gives CDR1 LGHNA, CDR2 YNFKEQ. DNA of the CDR3: TGTGCCAGCAGCCAAGAAGTGAGACGGGAGGGGAATGGCTACACCTTC. Its translation: CASSQEVRREGNGYTF.

This clonotype was found a few times. The chain links TRBV5-1 to TRBJ1-1; possibly TRBD1 for D (6 bases). There are 14 residues in the CDR3. Germline V gene sequence: CDR1 SGHRS, CDR2 YFSETQ. Trimming pared 4 bases from V and 5 bases from J, leaving 15 bases between. Written as DNA, the CDR3 is TGCGCCAGCAGCCTGTACAGGGTAGGGACTGAAGCTTTCTTT. It translates to CASSLYRVGTEAFF.

This clonotype showed up just a few times. The J gene is TRBJ1-2, the V gene TRBV28; TRBD1 matches at 7 bases. CDR1 is MDHEN, CDR2 SYDVKM, per germline. Germline trimming cut 7 bases from V and 8 bases from J; bases unmatched to any gene: 10. The CDR3 extends over 13 amino acids. The CDR3, as DNA: TGTGCCAGCACCGGGACAGCACTGGGAGGCTACACCTTC. Translating gives CASTGTALGGYTF.

This rearrangement joins TRBV12-3 or TRBV12-4 to TRBJ1-4, with D perhaps matching TRBD1 (5 bases). V was trimmed by 4 bases and J by 8 bases, leaving 17 bases between them. The CDR3 consists of 15 residues. The CDR3 bases are TGTGCCAGCAGTTATGGGGCACGAAAGGTCGAAAAACTGTTTTTT. Its translation: CASSYGARKVEKLFF.

This clonotype was counted between two and nine times. The genes are TRBV27 and TRBJ2-3; D possibly corresponds to TRBD2 (6 bases). Trimming removed 0 bases at V and 4 bases at J, with 11 bases between. The CDR3 runs 15 residues. The germline CDR1 and CDR2 sequences are MNHEY and SMNVEV (reference sequence). CDR3 in DNA: TGTGCCAGCAGTTTATCGTGGCGGGGCCCAGATACGCAGTATTTT. Translated, it gives CASSLSWRGPDTQYF.

This clonotype was seen more than once but under ten times. V is TRBV12-3 or TRBV12-4 and J is TRBJ1-1, with D unresolved. The CDR3 length is 15 residues. Trimming cost V 1 base and J 4 bases, with 13 bases left between them. In DNA, the CDR3 is TGTGCCAGCAGTTTAGTCGAGGGTGGGCGCACTGAAGCTTTCTTT. Protein product: CASSLVEGGRTEAFF.

V usage is TRBV5-8 and J usage is TRBJ1-2; 7 positions match TRBD1. Germline V gene sequence: CDR1 SGHTS, CDR2 YDEGEE. After removal of 2 bases from V and 4 bases from J, the junction contained 14 bases not matched to a gene. This CDR3 comprises 17 residues. CDR3 sequence (DNA): TGTGCCAGCAGCTTAATGACAGGGATCTCCGCAAGCTATGGCTACACCTTC. Translation gives CASSLMTGISASYGYTF.

This clonotype was counted many times. This chain uses TRBV7-2 with TRBJ1-4, with 10 bases that match TRBD1. CDR1 is SGHTA and CDR2 is FQGNSA in the germline V gene. The CDR3 is made up of 15 amino acids. Trimming at V came to 3 bases and at J to 8 bases, leaving 6 bases not matched to a gene. The CDR3 reads CASSFWTGGGEKLFF. CDR3 bases: TGTGCCAGCAGCTTCTGGACAGGGGGGGGGGAAAAACTGTTTTTT.

This clonotype has only a few counts. The rearrangement uses TRBV10-3 and TRBJ2-3; D may be TRBD1 or TRBD2 (5 bases each). The CDR3 covers 16 residues. V dropped 2 bases and J dropped 7 bases, with 19 bases sitting between them. Per the germline V gene, CDR1 is ENHRY and CDR2 is SYGVKD. CDR3 nucleotides: TGTGCCATCAGTGAGCCAGGCATTCGGGGCGAGAATACGCAGTATTTT. The encoded protein is CAISEPGIRGENTQYF.

The chain links TRBV6-6 to TRBJ1-2, with 7 nucleotides matching TRBD1. Per the germline V gene, CDR1 is MNHNY and CDR2 is SVGAGI (reference sequence). The CDR3 has 13 residues. Trimming cost V 2 bases and J 8 bases; bases outside gene matches: 5. This CDR3 reads CASSYNRGWGYTF. The CDR3, as DNA: TGTGCCAGCAGTTACAACAGGGGCTGGGGCTACACCTTC.

This clonotype occurred a few times. The chain is built from TRBV15 and TRBJ2-2; tentative D call: TRBD1 (6 bases). CDR1 is LNHNV and CDR2 is YYDKDF in the germline V gene (reference sequence). The CDR3 has 15 residues. V lost 1 base to trimming and J lost 5 bases, with 11 bases between them. The CDR3 coding sequence is TGTGCCACCAGCAGAGTCGAGCAGGGGACCGGGGAGCTGTTTTTT. Amino acid sequence: CATSRVEQGTGELFF.

This clonotype was detected only a few times. The rearrangement uses TRBV20-1 and TRBJ1-3; D not resolved. Germline values: CDR1 DFQATT, CDR2 SNEGSKA (reference sequence). Trimming took 0 bases from V and 2 from J, leaving 8 bases between them. The CDR3 extends over 14 amino acids. The CDR3, as DNA: TGCAGTGCTAGAGATCCCAGAGCTGGAAACACCATATATTTT. This sequence encodes CSARDPRAGNTIYF.